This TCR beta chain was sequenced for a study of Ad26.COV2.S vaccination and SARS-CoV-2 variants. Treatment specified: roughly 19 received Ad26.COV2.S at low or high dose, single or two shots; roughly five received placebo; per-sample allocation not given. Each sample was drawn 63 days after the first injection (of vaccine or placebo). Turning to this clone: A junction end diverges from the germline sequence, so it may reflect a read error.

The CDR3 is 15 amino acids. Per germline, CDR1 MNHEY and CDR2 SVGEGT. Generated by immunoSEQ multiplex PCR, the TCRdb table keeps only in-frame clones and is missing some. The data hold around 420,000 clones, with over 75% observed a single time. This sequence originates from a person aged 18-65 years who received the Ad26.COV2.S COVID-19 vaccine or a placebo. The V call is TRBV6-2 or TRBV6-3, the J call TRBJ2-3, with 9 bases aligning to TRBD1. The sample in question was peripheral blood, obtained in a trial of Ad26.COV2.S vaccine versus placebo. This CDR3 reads CASSYWDRATDTQYF. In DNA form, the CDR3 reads TGTGCCAGCAGCTACTGGGACAGGGCCACAGATACGCAGTATTTT.